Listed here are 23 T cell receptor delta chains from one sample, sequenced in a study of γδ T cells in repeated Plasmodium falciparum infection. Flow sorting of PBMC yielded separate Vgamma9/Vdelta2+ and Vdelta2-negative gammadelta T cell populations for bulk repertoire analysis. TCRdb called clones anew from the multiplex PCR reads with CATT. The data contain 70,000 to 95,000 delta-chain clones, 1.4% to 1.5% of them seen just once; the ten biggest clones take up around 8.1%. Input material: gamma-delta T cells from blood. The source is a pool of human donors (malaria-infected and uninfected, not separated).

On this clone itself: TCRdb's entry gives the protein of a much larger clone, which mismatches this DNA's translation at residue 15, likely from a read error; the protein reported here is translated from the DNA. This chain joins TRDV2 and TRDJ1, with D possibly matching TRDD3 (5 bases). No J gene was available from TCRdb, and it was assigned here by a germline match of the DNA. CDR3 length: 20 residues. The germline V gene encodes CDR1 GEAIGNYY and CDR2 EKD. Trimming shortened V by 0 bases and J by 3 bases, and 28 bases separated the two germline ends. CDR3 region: CACDTVGSGGALLYADKLIF. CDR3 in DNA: TGTGCCTGTGACACCGTGGGATCAGGGGGGGCCCTCCTTTACGCCGATAAACTCATCTTT.

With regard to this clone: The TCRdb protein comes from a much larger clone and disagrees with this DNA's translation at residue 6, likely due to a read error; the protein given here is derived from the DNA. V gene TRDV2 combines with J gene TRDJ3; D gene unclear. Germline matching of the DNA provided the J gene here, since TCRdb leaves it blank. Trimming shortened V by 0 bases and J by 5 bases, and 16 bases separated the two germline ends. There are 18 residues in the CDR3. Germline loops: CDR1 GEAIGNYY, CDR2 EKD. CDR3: CACDTATPGARDTRQMFF. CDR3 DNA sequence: TGTGCCTGTGACACCGCCACGCCAGGGGCCAGGGACACCCGACAGATGTTTTTC.

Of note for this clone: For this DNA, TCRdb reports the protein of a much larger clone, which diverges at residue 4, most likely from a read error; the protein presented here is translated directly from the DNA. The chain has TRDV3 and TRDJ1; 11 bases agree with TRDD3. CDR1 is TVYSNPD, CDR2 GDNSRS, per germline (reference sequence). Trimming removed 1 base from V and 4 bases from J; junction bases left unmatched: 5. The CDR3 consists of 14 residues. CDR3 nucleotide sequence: TGTGCCTTTAACATTACTGGGGGATACGATAAACTCATCTTT. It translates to CAFNITGGYDKLIF.

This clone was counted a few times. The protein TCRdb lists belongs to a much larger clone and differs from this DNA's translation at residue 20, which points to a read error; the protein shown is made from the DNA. CDR3 bases: TGTGCTCTTGGGGAACTAAGTACTTTGACAGTACTCCATGCGCCAATTTACACCGATAGACTCATCTTT. Amino acid sequence: CALGELSTLTVLHAPIYTDRLIF. The chain couples TRDV1 to TRDJ1, with D hard to call. No J gene was available from TCRdb, and it was assigned here by a germline match of the DNA. The CDR3 runs 23 residues. Germline lookup yields CDR1 TSWWSYY and CDR2 QGS.

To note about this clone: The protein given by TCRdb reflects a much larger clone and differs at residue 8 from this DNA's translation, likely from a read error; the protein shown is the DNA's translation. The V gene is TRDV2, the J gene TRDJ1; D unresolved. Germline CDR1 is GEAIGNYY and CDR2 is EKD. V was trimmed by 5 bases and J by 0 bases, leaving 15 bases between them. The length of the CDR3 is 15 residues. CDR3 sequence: CACASSRYNTDKLIF. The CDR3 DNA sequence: TGTGCCTGTGCGTCTTCGCGGTATAACACCGATAAACTCATCTTT.

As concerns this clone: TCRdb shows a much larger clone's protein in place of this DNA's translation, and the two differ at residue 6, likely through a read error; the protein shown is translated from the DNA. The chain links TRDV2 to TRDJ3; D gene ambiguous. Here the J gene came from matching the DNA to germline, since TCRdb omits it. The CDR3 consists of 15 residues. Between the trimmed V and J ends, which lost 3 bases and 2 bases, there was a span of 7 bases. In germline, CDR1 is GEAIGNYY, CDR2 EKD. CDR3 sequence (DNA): TGTGCCTGTGACTGGAGGACCTGGGACACCCGACAGATGTTTTTC. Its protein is CACDWRTWDTRQMFF.

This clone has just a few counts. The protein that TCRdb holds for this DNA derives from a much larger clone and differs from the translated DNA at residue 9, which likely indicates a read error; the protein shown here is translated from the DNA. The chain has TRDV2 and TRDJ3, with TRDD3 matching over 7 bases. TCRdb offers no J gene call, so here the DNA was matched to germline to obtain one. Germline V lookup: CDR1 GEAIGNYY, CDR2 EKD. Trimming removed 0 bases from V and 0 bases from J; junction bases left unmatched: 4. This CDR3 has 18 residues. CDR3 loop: CACDTGWGNSWDTRQMFF. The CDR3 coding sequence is TGTGCCTGTGACACCGGGTGGGGGAACTCCTGGGACACCCGACAGATGTTTTTC.

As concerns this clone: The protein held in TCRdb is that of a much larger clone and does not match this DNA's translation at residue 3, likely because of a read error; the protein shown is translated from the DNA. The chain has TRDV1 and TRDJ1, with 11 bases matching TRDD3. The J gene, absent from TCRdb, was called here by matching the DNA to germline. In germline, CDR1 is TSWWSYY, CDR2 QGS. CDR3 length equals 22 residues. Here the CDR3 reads CAFGERSYWGINPPPYTDKLIF. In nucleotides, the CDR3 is TGTGCTTTTGGGGAACGTAGTTACTGGGGGATAAACCCTCCGCCGTACACCGATAAACTCATCTTT.

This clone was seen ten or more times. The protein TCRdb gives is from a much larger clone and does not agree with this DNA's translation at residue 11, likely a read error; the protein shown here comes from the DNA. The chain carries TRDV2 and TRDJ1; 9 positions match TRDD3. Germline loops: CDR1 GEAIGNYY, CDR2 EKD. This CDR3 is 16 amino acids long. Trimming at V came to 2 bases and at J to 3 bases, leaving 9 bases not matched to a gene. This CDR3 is CACDKLGDPYADKLIF. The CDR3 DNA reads TGTGCCTGTGACAAACTGGGGGACCCGTACGCCGATAAACTCATCTTT.

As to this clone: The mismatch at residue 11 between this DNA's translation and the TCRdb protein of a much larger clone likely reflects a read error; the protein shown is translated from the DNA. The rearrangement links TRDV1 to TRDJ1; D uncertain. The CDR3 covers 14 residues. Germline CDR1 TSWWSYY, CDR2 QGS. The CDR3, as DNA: TGTGCTCTTGGGGAACCAATTAGGTCCGATAAGCTCATCTTT. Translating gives CALGEPIRSDKLIF.

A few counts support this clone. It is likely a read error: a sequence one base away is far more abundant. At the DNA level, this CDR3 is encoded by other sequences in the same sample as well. CDR3 nucleotides: TGTGCCTTTAGCTCGGGGATAATGGGGTACACCGATAAGCTCATCTTT. Its translation is CAFSSGIMGYTDKLIF. The chain joins TRDV3 to TRDJ1; 7 nucleotides match TRDD3. This CDR3 has 16 amino acids. Germline V gene sequence: CDR1 TVYSNPD, CDR2 GDNSRS (reference sequence).

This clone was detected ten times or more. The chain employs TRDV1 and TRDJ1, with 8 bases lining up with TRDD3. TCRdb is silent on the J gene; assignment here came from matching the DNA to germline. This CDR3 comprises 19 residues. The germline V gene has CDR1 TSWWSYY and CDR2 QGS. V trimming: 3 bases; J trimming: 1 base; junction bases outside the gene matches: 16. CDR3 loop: CALGDPRISGGPPTDKLIF. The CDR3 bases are TGTGCTCTTGGGGACCCACGAATTTCTGGGGGACCTCCCACCGATAAACTCATCTTT.

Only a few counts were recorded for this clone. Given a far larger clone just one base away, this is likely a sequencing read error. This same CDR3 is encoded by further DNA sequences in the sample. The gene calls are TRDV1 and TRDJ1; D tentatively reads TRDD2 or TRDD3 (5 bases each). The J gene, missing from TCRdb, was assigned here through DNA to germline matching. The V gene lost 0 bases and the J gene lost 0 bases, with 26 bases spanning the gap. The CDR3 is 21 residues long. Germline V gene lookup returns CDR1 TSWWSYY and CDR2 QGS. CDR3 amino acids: CALGELGLLLLTGRYTDKLIF. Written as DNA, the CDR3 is TGTGCTCTTGGGGAACTGGGTCTCCTCCTTCTTACGGGGAGGTACACCGATAAACTCATCTTT.

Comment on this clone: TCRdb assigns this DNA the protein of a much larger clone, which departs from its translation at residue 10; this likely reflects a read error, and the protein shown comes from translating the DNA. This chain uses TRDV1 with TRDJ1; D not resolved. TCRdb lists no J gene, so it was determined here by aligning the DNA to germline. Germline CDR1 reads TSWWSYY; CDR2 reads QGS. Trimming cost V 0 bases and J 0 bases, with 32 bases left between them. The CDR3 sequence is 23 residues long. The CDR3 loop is CALGELGWPPHGFHEVDTDKLIF. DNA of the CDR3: TGTGCTCTTGGGGAACTAGGGTGGCCTCCCCACGGGTTTCACGAGGTTGACACCGATAAACTCATCTTT.

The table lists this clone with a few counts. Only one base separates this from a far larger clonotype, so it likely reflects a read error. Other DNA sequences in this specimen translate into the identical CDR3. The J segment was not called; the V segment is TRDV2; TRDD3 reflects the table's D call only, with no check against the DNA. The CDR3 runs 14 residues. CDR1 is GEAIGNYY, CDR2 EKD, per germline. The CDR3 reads CACDRGIKTDKLIF. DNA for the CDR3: TGTGCCTGTGACCGGGGGATTAAGACCGATAAGCTCATCTTT.

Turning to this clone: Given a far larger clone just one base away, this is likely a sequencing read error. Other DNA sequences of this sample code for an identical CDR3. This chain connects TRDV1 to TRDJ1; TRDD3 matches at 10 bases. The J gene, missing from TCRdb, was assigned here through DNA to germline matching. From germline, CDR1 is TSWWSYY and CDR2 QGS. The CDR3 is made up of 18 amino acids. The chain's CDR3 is CALGELYRLLGDSAKLIF. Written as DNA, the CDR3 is TGCGCTCTTGGGGAACTTTACCGATTACTGGGGGATTCCGCTAAACTCATCTTT.

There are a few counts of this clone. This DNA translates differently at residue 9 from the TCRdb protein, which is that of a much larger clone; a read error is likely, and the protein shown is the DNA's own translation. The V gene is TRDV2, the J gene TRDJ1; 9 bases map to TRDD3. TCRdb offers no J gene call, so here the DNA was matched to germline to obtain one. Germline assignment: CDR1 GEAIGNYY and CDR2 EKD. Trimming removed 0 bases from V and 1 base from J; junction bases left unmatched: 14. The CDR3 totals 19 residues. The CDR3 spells CACDTTPVPGDTATDKLIF. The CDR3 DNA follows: TGTGCCTGTGACACCACTCCCGTACCGGGGGATACTGCCACCGATAAACTCATCTTT.

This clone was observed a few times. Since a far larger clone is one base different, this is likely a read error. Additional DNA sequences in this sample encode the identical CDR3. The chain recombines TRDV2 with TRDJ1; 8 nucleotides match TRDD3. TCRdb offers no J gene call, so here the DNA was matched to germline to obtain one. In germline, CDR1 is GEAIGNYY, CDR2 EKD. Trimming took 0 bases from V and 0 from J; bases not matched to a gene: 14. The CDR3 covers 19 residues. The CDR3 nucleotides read TGTGCCTGTGACACCGTAAAGGCTGGGGGAGGAAAGTACACCGATAAACTCATCTTT. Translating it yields CACDTVKAGGGKYTDKLIF.

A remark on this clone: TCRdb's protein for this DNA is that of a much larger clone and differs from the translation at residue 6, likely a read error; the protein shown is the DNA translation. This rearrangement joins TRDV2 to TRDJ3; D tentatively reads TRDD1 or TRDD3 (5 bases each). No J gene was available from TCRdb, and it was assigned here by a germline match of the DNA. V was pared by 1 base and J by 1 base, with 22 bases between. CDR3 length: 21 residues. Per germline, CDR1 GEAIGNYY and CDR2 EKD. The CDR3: CACDTVGSPIIESWDTRQMFF. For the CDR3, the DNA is TGTGCCTGTGACACGGTGGGATCCCCAATAATAGAATCCTGGGACACCCGACAGATGTTTTTC.

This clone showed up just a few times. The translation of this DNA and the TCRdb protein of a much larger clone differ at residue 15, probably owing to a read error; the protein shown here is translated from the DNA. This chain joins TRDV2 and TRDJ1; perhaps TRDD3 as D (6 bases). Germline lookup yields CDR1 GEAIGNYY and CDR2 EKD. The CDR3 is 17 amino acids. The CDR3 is CACDPVGAPGDTDKRIF. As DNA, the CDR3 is TGTGCCTGTGACCCAGTGGGGGCCCCGGGGGACACCGATAAACGCATCTTT.

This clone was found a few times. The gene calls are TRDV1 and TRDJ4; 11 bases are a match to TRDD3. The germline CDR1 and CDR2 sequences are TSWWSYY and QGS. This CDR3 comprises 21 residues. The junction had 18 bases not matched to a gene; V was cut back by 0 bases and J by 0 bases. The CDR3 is CALGELCLPKLALGDTRPLIF. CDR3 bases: TGTGCTCTTGGGGAACTTTGTCTTCCTAAACTTGCACTGGGGGATACCAGACCCCTGATCTTT.

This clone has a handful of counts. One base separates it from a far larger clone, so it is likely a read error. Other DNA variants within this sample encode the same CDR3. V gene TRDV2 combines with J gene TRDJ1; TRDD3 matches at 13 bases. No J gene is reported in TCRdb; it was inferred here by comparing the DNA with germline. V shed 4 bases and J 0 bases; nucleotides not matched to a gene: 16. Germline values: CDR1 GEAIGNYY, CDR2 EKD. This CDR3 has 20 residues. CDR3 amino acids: CACDTKYWGIRALYTDKLIF. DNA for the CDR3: TGTGCCTGTGATACTAAGTACTGGGGGATACGCGCCCTGTACACCGATAAACTCATCTTT.

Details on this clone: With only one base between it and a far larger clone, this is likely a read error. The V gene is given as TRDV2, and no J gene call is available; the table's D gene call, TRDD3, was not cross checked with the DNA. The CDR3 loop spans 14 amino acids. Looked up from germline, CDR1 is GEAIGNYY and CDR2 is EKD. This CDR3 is CACDTMGISDKLIF. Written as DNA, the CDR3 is TGTGCCTGTGACACCATGGGGATAAGCGATAAGCTCATCTTT.